Listed here are 6 T cell receptor beta chains from one sample, sequenced in a study of human T cells and chemical hapten exposure. One entry per CDR3 protein, called by TCRdb with MiXCR from the RACE reads. This sample has 87,000 or so distinct CDR3 sequences, with around 10% found just once. Indicated time point: pre-sensitization, week 0. Treatment noted: therapeutic diphenylcyclopropenone sensitization with weekly scalp DPC. Material: whole blood, obtained in connection with sensitization to the hapten diphenylcyclopropenone (DPC). Receptor source: a woman aged 35 to 49 with alopecia areata. Some clones in this sample may be carry-over from other donors' samples.

Comment on this clonotype: Possible read error: a much larger clone is one base away. The V gene is TRBV11-2, the J gene TRBJ2-3, with no clear D. The CDR3 spans 17 residues. Germline CDR1 reads SGHAT; CDR2 reads FQNNGV. V gave up 5 bases and J gave up 2 bases, with 20 bases separating them. The CDR3 sequence is CASSPVGSRFATDTQYF. CDR3 bases: TGTGCCAGCAGCCCAGTTGGTAGCAGGTTTGCCACAGATACGCAGTATTTT.

The chain combines TRBV9 with TRBJ2-3; D ambiguous. CDR1 and CDR2 (germline): SGDLS, YYNGEE. Trimming shortened V by 0 bases and J by 1 base, and 9 bases separated the two germline ends. The CDR3 has 15 residues. Written as DNA, the CDR3 is TGTGCCAGCAGCGTAGGCCAGGTCGGCACAGATACGCAGTATTTT. Protein sequence: CASSVGQVGTDTQYF.

There are many counts of this clonotype. This rearrangement joins TRBV6-5 to TRBJ2-4; 7 bases are shared with TRBD2. Looked up from germline, CDR1 is MNHEY and CDR2 is SVGAGI. This CDR3 spans 15 amino acids. V gave up 4 bases and J gave up 8 bases; unmatched junction bases: 11. CDR3 coding DNA: TGTGCCAGCAGTTCAGGAGCGGGGACCTCAGACATTCAGTACTTC. It is translated as CASSSGAGTSDIQYF.

This clonotype was seen more than once but under ten times. The rearrangement links TRBV15 to TRBJ1-4; maybe TRBD1 (5 bases). V was cut by 8 bases and J by 8 bases, with 18 bases left in between. The CDR3 totals 14 residues. The germline CDR1 and CDR2 sequences are LNHNV and YYDKDF (reference sequence). As DNA, the CDR3 is TGTGCCACCGCACCGGGGGGTCGTGCGGAAAAACTGTTTTTT. This codes for CATAPGGRAEKLFF.

At least ten counts were recorded for this clonotype. Mismatch with germline at one junction end may stem from a read error. This rearrangement joins TRBV6-2 or TRBV6-3 to TRBJ2-2, with D unclear. Germline loops: CDR1 MNHEY, CDR2 SVGEGT. This CDR3 contains 12 residues. CDR3 protein: CANSLQAGELFF. CDR3 sequence (DNA): TGTGCCAACAGTCTTCAGGCCGGGGAGCTGTTTTTT.

In its sample, this clonotype was seen many times. The chain links TRBV4-3 to TRBJ2-1; 7 nucleotides match TRBD2. Trimming cost V 6 bases and J 7 bases; bases outside gene matches: 9. Germline V gene data show CDR1 as LGHNA and CDR2 as YSLEER. There are 14 residues in the CDR3. Written as DNA, the CDR3 is TGCGCCAGCAGTCTTCAGCGGGGTCGGAATGAGCAGTTCTTC. Its protein product is CASSLQRGRNEQFF.